The clone carrying this T cell receptor beta chain has a handful of counts. Its antigen is still unknown. Time point defined: week 5, during vaccination. A 20-mer mutant IDH1 peptide at 300 ug was injected subcutaneously with topical imiquimod. The germline V gene has CDR1 SGHTA and CDR2 FQGNSA. Germline trimming cut 8 bases from V and 3 bases from J; bases unmatched to any gene: 4. This CDR3 spans 13 amino acids. The data stem from a study of a mutant IDH1 vaccine in newly diagnosed glioma. Sequencing was performed with immunoSEQ multiplex PCR; in TCRdb, only in-frame clones are kept and a portion is missing. Seen here are approximately 61,000 clones, roughly four fifths observed once, and the top ten hold about 7.7%.

This clonotype was sampled from a woman aged 45-65 years with glioma. This specimen was PBMCs, taken from a glioma patient whose treatment included an IDH1 peptide vaccine. This chain connects TRBV7-2 to TRBJ1-1; 9 positions match TRBD1. DNA for the CDR3: TGTGCCAGCGCCCGGGACAGGGACACTGAAGCTTTCTTT. As protein: CASARDRDTEAFF.